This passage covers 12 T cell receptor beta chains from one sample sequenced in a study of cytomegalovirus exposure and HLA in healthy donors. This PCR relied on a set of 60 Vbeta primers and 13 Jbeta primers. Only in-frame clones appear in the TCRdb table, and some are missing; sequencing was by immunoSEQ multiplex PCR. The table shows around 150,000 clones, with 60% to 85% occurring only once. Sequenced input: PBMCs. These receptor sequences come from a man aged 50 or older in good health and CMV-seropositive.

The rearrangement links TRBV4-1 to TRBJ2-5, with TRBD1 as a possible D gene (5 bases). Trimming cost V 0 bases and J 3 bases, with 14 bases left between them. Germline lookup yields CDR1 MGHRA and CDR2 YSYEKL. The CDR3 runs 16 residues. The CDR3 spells CASSQDLWGREETQYF. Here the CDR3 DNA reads TGCGCCAGCAGCCAAGATTTGTGGGGCAGAGAAGAGACCCAGTACTTC.

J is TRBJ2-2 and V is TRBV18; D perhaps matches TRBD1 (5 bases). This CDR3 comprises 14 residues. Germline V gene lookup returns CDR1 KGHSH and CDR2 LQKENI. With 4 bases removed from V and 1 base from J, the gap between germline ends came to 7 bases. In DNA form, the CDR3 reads TGTGCCAGCTCACTTGACAGGAACACCGGGGAGCTGTTTTTT. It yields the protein CASSLDRNTGELFF.

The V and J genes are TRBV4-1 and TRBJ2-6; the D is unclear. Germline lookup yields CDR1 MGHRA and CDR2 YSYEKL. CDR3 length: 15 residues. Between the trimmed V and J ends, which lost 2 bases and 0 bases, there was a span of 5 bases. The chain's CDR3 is CASSQTDSGANVLTF. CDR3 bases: TGCGCCAGCAGCCAAACAGACTCTGGGGCCAACGTCCTGACTTTC.

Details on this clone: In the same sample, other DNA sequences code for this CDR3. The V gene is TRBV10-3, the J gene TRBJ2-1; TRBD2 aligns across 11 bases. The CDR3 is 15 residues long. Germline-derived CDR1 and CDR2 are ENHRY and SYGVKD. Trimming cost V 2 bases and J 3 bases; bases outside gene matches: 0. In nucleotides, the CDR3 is TGTGCCATCAGTGAGACTAGCGGGAGCTACAATGAGCAGTTCTTC. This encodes CAISETSGSYNEQFF.

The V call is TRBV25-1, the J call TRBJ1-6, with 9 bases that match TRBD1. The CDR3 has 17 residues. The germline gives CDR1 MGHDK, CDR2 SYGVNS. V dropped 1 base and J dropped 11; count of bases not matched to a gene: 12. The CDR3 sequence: CASSESTGDRAMAPLHF. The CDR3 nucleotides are TGTGCCAGCAGTGAATCGACTGGGGACAGGGCGATGGCACCCCTCCACTTT.

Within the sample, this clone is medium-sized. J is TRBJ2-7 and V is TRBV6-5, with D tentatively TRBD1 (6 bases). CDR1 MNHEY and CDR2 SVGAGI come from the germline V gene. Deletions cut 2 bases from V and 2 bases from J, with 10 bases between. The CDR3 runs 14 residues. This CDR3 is CASSYGDKTYEQYF. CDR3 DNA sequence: TGTGCCAGCAGTTACGGGGACAAGACCTACGAGCAGTACTTC.

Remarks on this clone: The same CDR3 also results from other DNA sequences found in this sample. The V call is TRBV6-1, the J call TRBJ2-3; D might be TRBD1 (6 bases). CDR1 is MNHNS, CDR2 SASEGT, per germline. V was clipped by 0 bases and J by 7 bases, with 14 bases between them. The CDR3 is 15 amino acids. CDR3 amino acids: CASSEAETGYYTQYF. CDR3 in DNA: TGTGCCAGCAGTGAAGCCGAGACAGGATATTATACGCAGTATTTT.

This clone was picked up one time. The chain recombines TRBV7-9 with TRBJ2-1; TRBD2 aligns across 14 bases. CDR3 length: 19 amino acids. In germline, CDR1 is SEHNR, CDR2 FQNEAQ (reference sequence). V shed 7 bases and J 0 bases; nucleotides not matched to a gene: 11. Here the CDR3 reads CASTPRVGTSGSSYNEQFF. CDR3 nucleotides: TGTGCCAGCACCCCAAGGGTAGGGACTAGCGGGAGCTCCTACAATGAGCAGTTCTTC.

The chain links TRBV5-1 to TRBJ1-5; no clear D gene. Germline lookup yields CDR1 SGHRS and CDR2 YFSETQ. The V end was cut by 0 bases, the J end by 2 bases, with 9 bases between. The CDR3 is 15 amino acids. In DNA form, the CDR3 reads TGCGCCAGCAGCTTGGCTCCGGGAGGCAATCAGCCCCAGCATTTT. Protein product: CASSLAPGGNQPQHF.

The CDR3 DNA sequence: TGCGCCAGCAGTGAGTCTACAGAAATACTCTCCTATAATTCACCCCTCCACTTT. Its translation is CASSESTEILSYNSPLHF. The V and J genes are TRBV10-2 and TRBJ1-6; unclear D gene. Trimming pared 0 bases from V and 0 bases from J, leaving 12 bases between. The CDR3 runs to 18 residues. Germline CDR1 reads WSHSY; CDR2 reads SAAADI.

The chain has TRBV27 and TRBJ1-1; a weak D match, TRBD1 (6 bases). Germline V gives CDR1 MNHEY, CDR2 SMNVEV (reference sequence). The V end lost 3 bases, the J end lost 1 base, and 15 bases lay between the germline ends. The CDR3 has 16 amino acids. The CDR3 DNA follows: TGTGCCAGCAGTTTTGCCCGGGGGGCTAGGAACACTGAAGCTTTCTTT. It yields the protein CASSFARGARNTEAFF.

CDR3 DNA: TGTGCCTGGAGTGACAGGGGGTACTACGAGCAGTACTTC. Protein: CAWSDRGYYEQYF. The chain carries TRBV30 and TRBJ2-7; 8 nucleotides match TRBD1. The junction had 2 bases not matched to a gene; V was cut back by 1 base and J by 3 bases. This CDR3 contains 13 residues. In germline, CDR1 is GTSNPN, CDR2 SVGIG (reference sequence). Supplemented by reference TRBV30 and TRBJ2-7, the full variable domain reads SQTIHQWPATLVQPVGSPLSLECTVEGTSNPNLYWYRQAAGRGLQLLFYSVGIGQISSEVPQNLSASRPQDRQFILSSKKLLLSDSGFYLCAWSDRGYYEQYFGPGTRLTVT.